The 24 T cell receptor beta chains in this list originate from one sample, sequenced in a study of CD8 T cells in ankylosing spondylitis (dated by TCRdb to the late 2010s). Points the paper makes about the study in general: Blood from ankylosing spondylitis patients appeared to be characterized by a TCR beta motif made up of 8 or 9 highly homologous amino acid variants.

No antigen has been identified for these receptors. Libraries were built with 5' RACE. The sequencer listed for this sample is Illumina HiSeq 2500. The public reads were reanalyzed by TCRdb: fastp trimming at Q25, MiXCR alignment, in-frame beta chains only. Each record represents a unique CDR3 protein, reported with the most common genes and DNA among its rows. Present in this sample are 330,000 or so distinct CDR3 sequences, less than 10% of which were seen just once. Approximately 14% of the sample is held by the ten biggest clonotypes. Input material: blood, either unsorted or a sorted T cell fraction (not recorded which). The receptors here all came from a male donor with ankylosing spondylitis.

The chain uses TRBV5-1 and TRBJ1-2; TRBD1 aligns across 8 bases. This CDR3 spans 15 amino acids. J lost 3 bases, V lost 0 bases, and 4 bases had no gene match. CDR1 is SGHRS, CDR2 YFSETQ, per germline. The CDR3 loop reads CASSLVMTGDYGYTF. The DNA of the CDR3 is TGCGCCAGCAGCTTGGTAATGACAGGGGACTATGGCTACACCTTC.

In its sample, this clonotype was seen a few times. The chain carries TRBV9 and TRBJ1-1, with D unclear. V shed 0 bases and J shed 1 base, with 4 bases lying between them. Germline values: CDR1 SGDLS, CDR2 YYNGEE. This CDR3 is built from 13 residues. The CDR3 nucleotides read TGTGCCAGCAGCGTAGGGAAGAACACTGAAGCTTTCTTT. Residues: CASSVGKNTEAFF.

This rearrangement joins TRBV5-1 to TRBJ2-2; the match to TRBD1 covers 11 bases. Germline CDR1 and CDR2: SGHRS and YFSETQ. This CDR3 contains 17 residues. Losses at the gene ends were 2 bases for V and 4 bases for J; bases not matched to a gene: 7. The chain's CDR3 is CASSLTGTGGRTGELFF. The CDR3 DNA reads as TGCGCCAGCAGCTTAACCGGGACAGGGGGTCGCACCGGGGAGCTGTTTTTT.

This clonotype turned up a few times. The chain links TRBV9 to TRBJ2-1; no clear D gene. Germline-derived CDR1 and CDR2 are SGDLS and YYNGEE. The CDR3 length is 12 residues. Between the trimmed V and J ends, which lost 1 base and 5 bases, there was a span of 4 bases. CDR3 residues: CASSVFHNEQFF. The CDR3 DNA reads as TGTGCCAGCAGCGTATTCCACAATGAGCAGTTCTTC.

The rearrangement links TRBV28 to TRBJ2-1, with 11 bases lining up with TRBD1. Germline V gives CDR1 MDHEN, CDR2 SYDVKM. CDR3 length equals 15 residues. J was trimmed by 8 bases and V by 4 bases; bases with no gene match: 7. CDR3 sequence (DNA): TGTGCCAGCAGTTCGGGACAGGGGGAGGCACATGAGCAGTTCTTC. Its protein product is CASSSGQGEAHEQFF.

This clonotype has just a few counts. CDR3 in amino acids: CASRAGTQNTEAFF. The CDR3 DNA reads as TGTGCCAGCAGGGCCGGGACCCAAAACACTGAAGCTTTCTTT. The V call is TRBV6-1, the J call TRBJ1-1; TRBD1 might be the D (5 bases). V lost 6 bases and J 2 bases, leaving 13 bases between the germline ends. Germline CDR1 and CDR2: MNHNS and SASEGT. This CDR3 has 14 residues.

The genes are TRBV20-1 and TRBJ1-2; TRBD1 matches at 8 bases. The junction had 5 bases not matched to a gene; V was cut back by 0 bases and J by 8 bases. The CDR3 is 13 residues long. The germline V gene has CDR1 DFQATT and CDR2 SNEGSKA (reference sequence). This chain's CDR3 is CSAREGQGRGYTF. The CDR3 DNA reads TGCAGTGCTAGAGAAGGACAGGGTAGGGGCTACACCTTC.

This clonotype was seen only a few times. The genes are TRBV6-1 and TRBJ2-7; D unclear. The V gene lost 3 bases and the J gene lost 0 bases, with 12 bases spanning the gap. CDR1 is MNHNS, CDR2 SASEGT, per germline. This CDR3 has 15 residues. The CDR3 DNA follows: TGTGCCAGCAGTGATCGAAGGAAAAGCTCCTACGAGCAGTACTTC. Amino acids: CASSDRRKSSYEQYF.

CDR3 bases: TGTGCCAGCTGGGGACAGGGGAATTCACCCCTCCACTTT. It codes for CASWGQGNSPLHF. This chain uses TRBV28 with TRBJ1-6; 10 bases map to TRBD1. The CDR3 is 13 amino acids. J lost 7 bases, V lost 8 bases, and 2 bases had no gene match. CDR1 is MDHEN and CDR2 is SYDVKM in the germline V gene.

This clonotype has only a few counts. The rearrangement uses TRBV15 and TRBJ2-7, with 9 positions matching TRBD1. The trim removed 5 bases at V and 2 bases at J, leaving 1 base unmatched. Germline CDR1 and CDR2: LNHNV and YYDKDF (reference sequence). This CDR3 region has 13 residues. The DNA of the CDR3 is TGTGCCACCAGCGGACAGGGGACCTACGAGCAGTACTTC. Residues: CATSGQGTYEQYF.

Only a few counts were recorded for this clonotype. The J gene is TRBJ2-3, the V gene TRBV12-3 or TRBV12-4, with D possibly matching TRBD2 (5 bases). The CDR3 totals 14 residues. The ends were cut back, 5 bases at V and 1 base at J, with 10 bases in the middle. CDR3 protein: CASSHPAGTDTQYF. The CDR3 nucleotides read TGTGCCAGCAGTCACCCAGCGGGCACAGATACGCAGTATTTT.

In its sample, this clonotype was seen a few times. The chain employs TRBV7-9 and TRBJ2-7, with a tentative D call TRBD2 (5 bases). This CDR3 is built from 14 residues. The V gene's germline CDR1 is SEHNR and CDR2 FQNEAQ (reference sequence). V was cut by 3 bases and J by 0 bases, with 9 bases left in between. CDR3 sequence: CASSFGGFSYEQYF. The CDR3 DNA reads TGTGCCAGCAGCTTTGGAGGCTTCTCCTACGAGCAGTACTTC.

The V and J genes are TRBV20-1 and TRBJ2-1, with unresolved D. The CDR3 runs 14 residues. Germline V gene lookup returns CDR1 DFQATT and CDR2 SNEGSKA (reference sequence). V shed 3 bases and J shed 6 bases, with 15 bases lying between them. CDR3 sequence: CSARRPSEINEQFF. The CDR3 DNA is TGCAGTGCTAGGCGCCCCTCTGAGATCAATGAGCAGTTCTTC.

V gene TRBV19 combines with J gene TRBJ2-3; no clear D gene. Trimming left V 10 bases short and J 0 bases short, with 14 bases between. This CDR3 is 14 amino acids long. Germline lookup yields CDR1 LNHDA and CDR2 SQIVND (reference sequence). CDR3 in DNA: TGTGCCACCAGCTTGTGGACGAGCACAGATACGCAGTATTTT. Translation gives CATSLWTSTDTQYF.

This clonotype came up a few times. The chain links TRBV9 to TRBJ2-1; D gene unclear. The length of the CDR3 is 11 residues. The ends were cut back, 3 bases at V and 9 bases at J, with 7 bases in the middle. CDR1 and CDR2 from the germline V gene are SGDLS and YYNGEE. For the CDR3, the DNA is TGTGCCAGCAGCGAGACTGGTGAGCAGTTCTTC. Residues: CASSETGEQFF.

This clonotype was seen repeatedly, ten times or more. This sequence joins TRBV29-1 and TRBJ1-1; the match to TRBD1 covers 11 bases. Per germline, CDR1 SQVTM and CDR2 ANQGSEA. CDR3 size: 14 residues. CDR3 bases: TGCAGTCAAACTCGGGGGACAGGGGGGACTGAAGCTTTCTTT. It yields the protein CSQTRGTGGTEAFF.

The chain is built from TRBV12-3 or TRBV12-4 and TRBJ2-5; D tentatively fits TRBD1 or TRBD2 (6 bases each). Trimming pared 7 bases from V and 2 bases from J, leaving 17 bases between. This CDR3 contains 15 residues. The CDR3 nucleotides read TGTGCCAGCAATTCCCCGGGGGACAAACAAGAGACCCAGTACTTC. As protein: CASNSPGDKQETQYF.

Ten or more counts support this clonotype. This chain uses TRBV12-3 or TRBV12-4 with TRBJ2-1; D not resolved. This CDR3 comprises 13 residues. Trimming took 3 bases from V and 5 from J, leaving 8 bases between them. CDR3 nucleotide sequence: TGTGCCAGCAGTTTTATGGGGAACAATGAGCAGTTCTTC. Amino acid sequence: CASSFMGNNEQFF.

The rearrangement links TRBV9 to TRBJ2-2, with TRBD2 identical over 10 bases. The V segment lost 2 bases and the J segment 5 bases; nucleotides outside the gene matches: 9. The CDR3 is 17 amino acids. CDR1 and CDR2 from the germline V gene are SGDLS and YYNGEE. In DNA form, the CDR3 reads TGTGCCAGCAGCGTGGGGACTAGCGAAGAAATGACCGGGGAGCTGTTTTTT. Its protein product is CASSVGTSEEMTGELFF. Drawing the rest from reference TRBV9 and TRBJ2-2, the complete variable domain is DSGVTQTPKHLITATGQRVTLRCSPRSGDLSVYWYQQSLDQGLQFLIQYYNGEERAKGNILERFSAQQFPDLHSELNLSSLELGDSALYFCASSVGTSEEMTGELFFGEGSRLTVL.

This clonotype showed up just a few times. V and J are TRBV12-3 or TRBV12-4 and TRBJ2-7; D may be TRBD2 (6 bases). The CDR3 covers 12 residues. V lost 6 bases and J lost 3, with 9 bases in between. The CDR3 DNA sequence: TGTGCCAGCAGGGGGGGTCGCTACGAGCAGTACTTC. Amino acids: CASRGGRYEQYF.

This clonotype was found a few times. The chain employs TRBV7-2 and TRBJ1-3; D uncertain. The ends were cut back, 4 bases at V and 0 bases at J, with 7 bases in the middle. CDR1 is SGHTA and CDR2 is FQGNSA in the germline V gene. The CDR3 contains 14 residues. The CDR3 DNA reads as TGTGCCAGCAGCTACAGAAACTCTGGAAACACCATATATTTT. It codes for CASSYRNSGNTIYF.

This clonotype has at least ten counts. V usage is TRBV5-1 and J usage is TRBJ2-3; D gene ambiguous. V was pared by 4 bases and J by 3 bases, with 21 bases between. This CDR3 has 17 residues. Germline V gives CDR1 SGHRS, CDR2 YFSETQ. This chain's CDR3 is CASSPVVETIRTDTQYF. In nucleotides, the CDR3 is TGCGCCAGCAGCCCGGTCGTGGAGACAATTCGGACAGATACGCAGTATTTT.

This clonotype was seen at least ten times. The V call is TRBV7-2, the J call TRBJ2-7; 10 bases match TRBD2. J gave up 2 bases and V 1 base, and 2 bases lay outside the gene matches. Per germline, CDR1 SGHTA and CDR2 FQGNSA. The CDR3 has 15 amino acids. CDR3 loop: CASSLVLAGTYEQYF. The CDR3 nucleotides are TGTGCCAGCAGCTTAGTACTAGCGGGGACCTACGAGCAGTACTTC.

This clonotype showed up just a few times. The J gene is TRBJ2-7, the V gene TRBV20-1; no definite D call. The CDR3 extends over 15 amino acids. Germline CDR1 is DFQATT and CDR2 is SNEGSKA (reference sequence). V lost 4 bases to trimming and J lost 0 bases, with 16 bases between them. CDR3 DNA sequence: TGCAGTGCTACCGACGACGCTCGGAGCTCCTACGAGCAGTACTTC. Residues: CSATDDARSSYEQYF.